One sample yielded the 13 T cell receptor beta chains listed below, sequenced in a study of shared clonotypes between healthy human individuals. Profiling relied on immunoSEQ multiplex PCR, and the TCRdb table lists in-frame clones only, not all of them. Of millions of clones detected, roughly 92% appear once; the ten largest clones hold over 0.12%. The sample taken for sequencing was naive CD4+ T cells sorted from blood. Specified subset: CD45RA+ positively selected. These receptors originate from a man between 18 and 35 years old in good health.

The rearrangement uses TRBV6-4 and TRBJ1-1, with 9 bases lining up with TRBD1. With 6 bases clipped from V and 1 base from J, the junction kept 3 bases outside the gene matches. The CDR3 runs 14 residues. Germline CDR1 reads MRHNA; CDR2 reads SNTAGT. The CDR3 sequence: CASRGTGKNTEAFF. In nucleotides, the CDR3 is TGTGCCAGCAGGGGGACAGGGAAGAACACTGAAGCTTTCTTT.

This clone was observed a handful of times. V and J are TRBV30 and TRBJ1-1; TRBD1 is a possible D gene (5 bases). The CDR3 extends over 14 amino acids. V lost 2 bases to trimming and J lost 4 bases, with 14 bases between them. CDR1 GTSNPN and CDR2 SVGIG come from the germline V gene (reference sequence). CDR3 DNA sequence: TGTGCCTGGAGTATAGGACCTCAGGGCACTGAAGCTTTCTTT. It specifies CAWSIGPQGTEAFF.

This chain connects TRBV28 to TRBJ1-2, with TRBD1 as a possible D gene (6 bases). V gave up 7 bases and J gave up 5 bases, with 17 bases separating them. This CDR3 is built from 14 residues. From germline, CDR1 is MDHEN and CDR2 SYDVKM. The CDR3 DNA follows: TGTGCCAGCAAGGTACAGGGTTTTGGGTATGGCTACACCTTC. Protein product: CASKVQGFGYGYTF.

The CDR3 sequence is CASSLYGYTEAFF. As DNA, the CDR3 is TGTGCCAGCAGCTTATACGGATACACTGAAGCTTTCTTT. This sequence joins TRBV11-3 and TRBJ1-1; D is ambiguous. Germline-derived CDR1 and CDR2 are SGHNT and YENEEA. The CDR3 consists of 13 residues. V was clipped by 2 bases and J by 3 bases, with 7 bases between them.

The chain couples TRBV7-3 to TRBJ2-2, with 8 positions matching TRBD1. The J segment lost 5 bases and the V segment lost 5 bases, leaving 1 base of the junction unmatched. Germline CDR1 is SGHTA and CDR2 is FQGTGA. The CDR3 consists of 13 residues. In DNA, the CDR3 is TGTGCCAGCAGCACAGGGGGGACCGGGGAGCTGTTTTTT. Translated: CASSTGGTGELFF. Filled out from reference TRBV7-3 and TRBJ2-2, the complete variable domain reads GAGVSQTPSNKVTEKGKYVELRCDPISGHTALYWYRQSLGQGPEFLIYFQGTGAADDSGLPNDRFFAVRPEGSVSTLKIQRTERGDSAVYLCASSTGGTGELFFGEGSRLTVL.

The chain recombines TRBV5-5 with TRBJ2-3; D is perhaps TRBD1 or TRBD2 (5 bases each). This CDR3 comprises 16 residues. Trimming took off 0 bases at V and 2 bases at J, with 13 bases between the two ends. CDR1 and CDR2 from the germline V gene are SGHKS and YYEKEE (reference sequence). The DNA for the CDR3 is TGTGCCAGCAGCTTGGACCCCGGGGCCCTCACAGATACGCAGTATTTT. Its translation: CASSLDPGALTDTQYF.

The chain recombines TRBV7-2 with TRBJ2-7; 7 positions agree with TRBD2. V lost 4 bases and J lost 0; bases outside the gene matches: 9. CDR1 and CDR2 (germline): SGHTA, FQGNSA. This CDR3 region has 16 residues. This chain's CDR3 is CASSSGSGGISYEQYF. In DNA form, the CDR3 reads TGTGCCAGCAGCTCCGGGTCGGGGGGTATCTCCTACGAGCAGTACTTC.

This chain connects TRBV19 to TRBJ2-2; D unclear. CDR1 and CDR2 from the germline V gene are LNHDA and SQIVND (reference sequence). The CDR3 covers 14 residues. The V end lost 8 bases, the J end lost 0 bases, and 10 bases lay between the germline ends. For the CDR3, the DNA is TGTGCCAGTTCTATACAGACGAACACCGGGGAGCTGTTTTTT. It codes for CASSIQTNTGELFF. Looking up the rest from reference TRBV19 and TRBJ2-2 gives the full variable domain: DGGITQSPKYLFRKEGQNVTLSCEQNLNHDAMYWYRQDPGQGLRLIYYSQIVNDFQKGDIAEGYSVSREKKESFPLTVTSAQKNPTAFYLCASSIQTNTGELFFGEGSRLTVL.

This clone was seen just once. The gene calls are TRBV5-5 and TRBJ2-1; 7 bases agree with TRBD1. This CDR3 is 14 amino acids long. Germline CDR1 and CDR2: SGHKS and YYEKEE (reference sequence). Trimming cost V 4 bases and J 5 bases; bases outside gene matches: 6. This CDR3 is CASSVATGHNEQFF. The CDR3 nucleotides read TGTGCCAGCAGCGTGGCGACAGGGCACAATGAGCAGTTCTTC.

The chain recombines TRBV2 with TRBJ2-5, with 9 bases that match TRBD2. Trimming took 6 bases from V and 5 from J; bases not matched to a gene: 4. This CDR3 spans 13 amino acids. Germline V CDR1 and CDR2: SNHLY, FYNNEI. The CDR3 here is CASSASGVETQYF. CDR3 DNA: TGTGCCAGCAGCGCTAGCGGGGTGGAGACCCAGTACTTC.

V and J are TRBV7-3 and TRBJ2-1; 9 bases map to TRBD1. CDR3 length equals 17 residues. Germline V gene data show CDR1 as SGHTA and CDR2 as FQGTGA. V dropped 2 bases and J dropped 9; count of bases not matched to a gene: 14. The CDR3 region is CASSLQSSGTGLSEQFF. In DNA form, the CDR3 reads TGTGCCAGCAGCTTACAATCGAGCGGGACAGGGTTGAGTGAGCAGTTCTTC.

This rearrangement joins TRBV21-1 to TRBJ2-7; the D call TRBD1 from the table was never checked on the DNA. TRBV21-1 represents a pseudogene. The length of the CDR3 is 15 residues. Here the CDR3 DNA reads TGTGCCAGCGACAAACTCGGGCACAGGGGGCGCGAGCAGTACTTC. Translating it yields CASDKLGHRGREQYF.

This clone was seen once. The chain carries TRBV6-6 and TRBJ2-3, with 8 positions matching TRBD2. Trimming cost V 5 bases and J 3 bases; bases outside gene matches: 7. This CDR3 is 15 amino acids long. The germline V gene has CDR1 MNHNY and CDR2 SVGAGI (reference sequence). The CDR3 DNA follows: TGTGCCAGCAGTCCGTTACTAGCGGATACAGATACGCAGTATTTT. Its translation is CASSPLLADTDTQYF.